This paragraph reports one T cell receptor (beta chain). The antigen remains unidentified. The data belong to a study of regulatory T cells in long-lasting Graves disease. About the study: Patients met the persistent Graves' disease definition after over 5 years of antithyroid drugs with positive TSH receptor antibodies. Study-wide findings and caveats: There were preferences for TRBV28, TRBJ1-2 and TRBJ2-5 in persistent disease.

HTBI primers from iRepertoire and Arm-PCR of CDR3 regions yielded the TCR beta libraries. TCRdb re-analysed the multiplex PCR reads in MiXCR, keeping a single row per CDR3 protein. The sample shows 700,000 or so distinct CDR3 sequences, about 30% of them seen only once. V lost 5 bases and J lost 7, with 9 bases in between. Germline-derived CDR1 and CDR2 are SGHNT and YENEEA. This CDR3 is 12 amino acids long. Time point denoted: persistent/refractory GD, antithyroid drugs over 5 years with positive TRAb. Construction of the TCR library relied on RNA isolated from PBMCs. Graves' disease diagnoses followed American Thyroid Association guidelines. Around 9.8 milliliters of peripheral blood were taken and placed in EDTA tubes.

J is TRBJ2-4 and V is TRBV11-3; D unclear. The clonotype was recovered from a female donor with Graves disease. The starting material was peripheral blood mononuclear cells (PBMCs), obtained when the disease was refractory, from a patient treated with antithyroid drugs. The CDR3 bases are TGTGCCAGCAGCGGGTCTTCGAACATTCAGTACTTC. Protein: CASSGSSNIQYF.